Only one count was recorded for the clone carrying this T cell receptor beta chain. The CDR3 loop spans 14 amino acids. Per germline, CDR1 ENHRY and CDR2 SYGVKD. The trim removed 10 bases at V and 1 base at J, leaving 9 bases unmatched. The data are from a study of blood T cell repertoires in COVID-19. Study background: The United States, Italy and Spain supplied acute and convalescent COVID-19 samples. T cells, B-cell-depleted T cells, or PBMCs provided the cDNA or gDNA that served as material.

TCRdb's copy holds only in-frame clones and misses some; the assay was immunoSEQ multiplex PCR. The data contain 200,000 to 250,000 clones, about 87% of them singletons. The study assigned cohorts using participant-reported clinical history. This rearrangement joins TRBV10-3 to TRBJ1-1; 7 bases are a match to TRBD1. The specimen sequenced was PBMCs or T cells enriched from blood (not recorded which). The TCR was taken from a woman in her forties or fifties who had recovered from COVID-19. The chain's CDR3 is CATIQGSGNTEAFF. CDR3 bases: TGTGCCACGATACAGGGGTCAGGGAACACTGAAGCTTTCTTT.